Below are 3 T cell receptor beta chains sequenced from a single sample in a study of lymphopenia after photon versus proton radiotherapy. This table comes from immunoSEQ multiplex PCR, and its TCRdb copy is limited to in-frame clones, with some not included. The sample holds approximately 21,000 clones, 85% seen once. The sequenced sample was peripheral blood, obtained from a patient treated with photon-based radiotherapy. All receptors derive from a man aged 55 to 69 with pancreatic cancer.

This chain links TRBV5-1 with TRBJ2-2, with D hard to call. The CDR3 has 12 residues. V was shortened by 0 bases and J by 7 bases, with 4 bases between the two germline ends. Per the germline V gene, CDR1 is SGHRS and CDR2 is YFSETQ. The CDR3 DNA is TGCGCCAGCAGCTTGGACGGCGGGGAGCTGTTTTTT. This codes for CASSLDGGELFF. The full variable domain, in which reference TRBV5-1 and TRBJ2-2 provide the parts outside the CDR3, is KAGVTQTPRYLIKTRGQQVTLSCSPISGHRSVSWYQQTPGQGLQFLFEYFSETQRNKGNFPGRFSGRQFSNSRSEMNVSTLELGDSALYLCASSLDGGELFFGEGSRLTVL.

This clone was observed a single time. The chain has TRBV6-6 and TRBJ1-1; 7 nucleotides align to TRBD1. J was trimmed by 11 bases and V by 5 bases; bases with no gene match: 14. The germline V gene encodes CDR1 MNHNY and CDR2 SVGAGI (reference sequence). The CDR3 is 14 residues long. CDR3 sequence (DNA): TGTGCCAGCAGTAACCCCCCCGGGACAGCATCGGCTTTCTTT. Its protein is CASSNPPGTASAFF.

This clone has a single count. The rearrangement joins TRBV18 to TRBJ2-3; D not resolved. Trimming took off 6 bases at V and 6 bases at J, with 7 bases between the two ends. The CDR3 covers 11 residues. Germline V gene sequence: CDR1 KGHSH, CDR2 LQKENI. The CDR3 here is CASSSQDTQYF. The DNA for the CDR3 is TGTGCCAGCTCCTCCCAGGATACGCAGTATTTT.